This TCR beta chain comes out of a study of untreated major depressive disorder. The data were produced by immunoSEQ multiplex PCR, yet TCRdb's version contains in-frame clones alone and is incomplete. The sample contains some 13,000 clones, about nine tenths of which appear only once. The donors were all European-descended. The sequenced sample was CD4+ T cells from PBMCs. This TCR was sampled from a man between 25 and 39 years old with major depressive disorder.

In nucleotides, the CDR3 is TGTGCCAGCAGTTTGCAGGGATCAGAACAGCCCCAGCATTTT. This sequence encodes CASSLQGSEQPQHF. The rearrangement uses TRBV27 and TRBJ1-5; D may be TRBD1 (5 bases). CDR1 and CDR2 from the germline V gene are MNHEY and SMNVEV (reference sequence). CDR3 length equals 14 residues. The V end lost 3 bases, the J end lost 7 bases, and 13 bases lay between the germline ends.